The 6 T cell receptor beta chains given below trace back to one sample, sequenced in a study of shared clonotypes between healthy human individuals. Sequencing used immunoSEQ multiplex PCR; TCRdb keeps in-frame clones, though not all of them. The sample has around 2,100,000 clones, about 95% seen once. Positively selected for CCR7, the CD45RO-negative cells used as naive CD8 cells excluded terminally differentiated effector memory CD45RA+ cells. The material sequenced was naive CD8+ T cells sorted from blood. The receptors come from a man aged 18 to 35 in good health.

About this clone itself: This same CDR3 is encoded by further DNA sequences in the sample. The CDR3 protein is CASSGEGELFF. DNA for the CDR3: TGTGCCAGCAGCGGAGAAGGGGAGCTGTTTTTT. The chain carries TRBV9 and TRBJ2-2, with D uncertain. V shed 3 bases and J shed 8 bases, with 5 bases lying between them. The CDR3 runs 11 residues. Germline V gene data show CDR1 as SGDLS and CDR2 as YYNGEE.

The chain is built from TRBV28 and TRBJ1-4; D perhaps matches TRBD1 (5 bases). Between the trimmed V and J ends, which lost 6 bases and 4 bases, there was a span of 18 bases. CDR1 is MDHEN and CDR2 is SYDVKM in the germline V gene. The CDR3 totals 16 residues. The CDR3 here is CASSYYRGAGNEKLFF. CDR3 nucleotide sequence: TGTGCCAGCAGCTACTACCGGGGCGCCGGTAATGAAAAACTGTTTTTT.

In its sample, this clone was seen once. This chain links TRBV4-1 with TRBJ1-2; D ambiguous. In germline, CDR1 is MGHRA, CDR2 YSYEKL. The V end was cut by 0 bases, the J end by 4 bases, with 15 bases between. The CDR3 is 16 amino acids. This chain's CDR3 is CASSQERVLEGYGYTF. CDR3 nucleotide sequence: TGCGCCAGCAGCCAAGAACGGGTCCTGGAGGGCTATGGCTACACCTTC.

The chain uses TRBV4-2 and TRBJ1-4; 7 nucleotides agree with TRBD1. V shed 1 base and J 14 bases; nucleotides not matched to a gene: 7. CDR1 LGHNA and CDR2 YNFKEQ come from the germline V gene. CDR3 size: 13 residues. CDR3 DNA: TGTGCCAGCAGCCAAGGACAGGGCCCGGGGCTGTTTTTT. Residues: CASSQGQGPGLFF.

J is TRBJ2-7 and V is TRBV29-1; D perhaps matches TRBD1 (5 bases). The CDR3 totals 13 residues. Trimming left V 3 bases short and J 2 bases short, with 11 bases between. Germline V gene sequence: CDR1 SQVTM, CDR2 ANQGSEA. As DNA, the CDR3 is TGCAGCGTTGAGATACAGGAGACCTACGAGCAGTACTTC. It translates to CSVEIQETYEQYF.

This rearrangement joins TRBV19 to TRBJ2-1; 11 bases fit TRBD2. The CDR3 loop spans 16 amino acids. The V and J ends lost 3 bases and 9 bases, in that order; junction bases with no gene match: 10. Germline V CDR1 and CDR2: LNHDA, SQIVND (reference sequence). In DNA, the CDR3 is TGTGCCAGTAGTATGGAACTAGCGGGAGCGACAGGTGAGCAGTTCTTC. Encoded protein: CASSMELAGATGEQFF. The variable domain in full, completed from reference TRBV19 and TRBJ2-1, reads DGGITQSPKYLFRKEGQNVTLSCEQNLNHDAMYWYRQDPGQGLRLIYYSQIVNDFQKGDIAEGYSVSREKKESFPLTVTSAQKNPTAFYLCASSMELAGATGEQFFGPGTRLTVL.